The 29 T cell receptor beta chains in this list originate from one sample, sequenced in a study of blood T cell repertoires in COVID-19 (dated by TCRdb to 2020 to 2022). Libraries were built with the immunoSEQ multiplex PCR assay. TCRdb stores this immuneACCESS table with in-frame sequences only. Part of the clones is absent; in the studies checked, under half of the shortfall reflects unresolved V genes, and no reason is known for the rest. The sample table shows 150,000 to 200,000 clones, and 82% are seen once. Together, the top ten hold about 6.9% of the sample. Sequenced material: peripheral blood. The receptors shown here come from a human donor with acute or convalescent COVID-19. The donor label of this sample is uncertain.

The chain has TRBV19 and TRBJ1-1, with D perhaps TRBD1 (5 bases). This CDR3 comprises 13 residues. Trimming shortened V by 7 bases and J by 0 bases, and 9 bases separated the two germline ends. Germline V gene sequence: CDR1 LNHDA, CDR2 SQIVND (reference sequence). The CDR3: CASKLQVNTEAFF. The DNA for the CDR3 is TGTGCCAGTAAGCTACAGGTGAACACTGAAGCTTTCTTT.

J is TRBJ2-1 and V is TRBV5-4; 9 nucleotides agree with TRBD2. The J segment lost 6 bases and the V segment lost 3 bases, leaving 10 bases of the junction unmatched. This CDR3 comprises 16 residues. Per the germline V gene, CDR1 is SGHNT and CDR2 is YYREEE (reference sequence). The CDR3 reads CASSWQTGTSTNEQFF. The CDR3, as DNA: TGTGCCAGCAGCTGGCAGACCGGGACTAGCACCAATGAGCAGTTCTTC.

The chain links TRBV19 to TRBJ1-1; a weak D match, TRBD1 (5 bases). The CDR3 is 15 amino acids. The germline V and J ends were trimmed by 6 bases and 3 bases, with 17 bases remaining between them. Germline assignment: CDR1 LNHDA and CDR2 SQIVND (reference sequence). CDR3 DNA: TGTGCCAGTAGACCCCTCGGGGGGTCTCACACTGAAGCTTTCTTT. This codes for CASRPLGGSHTEAFF. Full variable domain (remainder filled in from reference TRBV19 and TRBJ1-1): DGGITQSPKYLFRKEGQNVTLSCEQNLNHDAMYWYRQDPGQGLRLIYYSQIVNDFQKGDIAEGYSVSREKKESFPLTVTSAQKNPTAFYLCASRPLGGSHTEAFFGQGTRLTVV.

V gene TRBV7-3 combines with J gene TRBJ1-1; possibly TRBD1 for D (5 bases). The germline gives CDR1 SGHTA, CDR2 FQGTGA. Trimming took 5 bases from V and 1 from J, leaving 8 bases between them. This CDR3 region has 13 residues. This chain's CDR3 is CASSATGNTEAFF. CDR3 sequence (DNA): TGTGCCAGCAGCGCCACAGGGAACACTGAAGCTTTCTTT. The entire variable domain, with the rest obtained from reference TRBV7-3 and TRBJ1-1, is as follows: GAGVSQTPSNKVTEKGKYVELRCDPISGHTALYWYRQSLGQGPEFLIYFQGTGAADDSGLPNDRFFAVRPEGSVSTLKIQRTERGDSAVYLCASSATGNTEAFFGQGTRLTVV.

The chain joins TRBV15 to TRBJ1-5; D is uncertain. Trimming left V 0 bases short and J 0 bases short, with 6 bases between. There are 15 residues in the CDR3. Germline V gene lookup returns CDR1 LNHNV and CDR2 YYDKDF (reference sequence). The CDR3 is CATSRDKRSNQPQHF. In nucleotides, the CDR3 is TGTGCCACCAGCAGAGATAAGCGTAGCAATCAGCCCCAGCATTTT.

The chain combines TRBV5-1 with TRBJ1-2, with 10 bases identical to TRBD1. The length of the CDR3 is 16 residues. The junction had 10 bases not matched to a gene; V was cut back by 4 bases and J by 4 bases. The V gene's germline CDR1 is SGHRS and CDR2 YFSETQ. The CDR3 loop reads CASSGPDRGLSYGYTF. The CDR3 region has the DNA TGCGCCAGCAGCGGGCCTGACAGGGGGCTTTCCTATGGCTACACCTTC.

The chain has TRBV5-8 and TRBJ2-3; 9 nucleotides agree with TRBD1. J gave up 0 bases and V 4 bases, and 6 bases lay outside the gene matches. Germline V gives CDR1 SGHTS, CDR2 YDEGEE. The CDR3 is 16 amino acids. The CDR3, as DNA: TGTGCCAGCAGCCGTACCGGACAGGGGAGCACAGATACGCAGTATTTT. It encodes CASSRTGQGSTDTQYF. Filled out from reference TRBV5-8 and TRBJ2-3, the complete variable domain reads EAGVTQSPTHLIKTRGQQATLRCSPISGHTSVYWYQQALGLGLQFLLWYDEGEERNRGNFPPRFSGRQFPNYSSELNVNALELEDSALYLCASSRTGQGSTDTQYFGPGTRLTVL.

As for this clone: The sample has other DNA sequences that encode this CDR3 too. This chain joins TRBV12-3 or TRBV12-4 and TRBJ2-7; possible D gene TRBD1, 5 bases. Trimming removed 3 bases from V and 3 bases from J, with 9 bases in between. The CDR3 contains 13 residues. The CDR3 loop reads CASSLGQGYEQYF. CDR3 DNA sequence: TGTGCCAGCAGTTTGGGGCAGGGCTACGAGCAGTACTTC.

This clone was observed a few times. This chain uses TRBV6-5 with TRBJ1-1; weak D call: TRBD1 (5 bases). This CDR3 has 13 residues. The V and J ends lost 6 bases and 6 bases respectively, with 14 bases between them. Germline V gene lookup returns CDR1 MNHEY and CDR2 SVGAGI. CDR3 nucleotide sequence: TGTGCCAGCAGCTCCCGGGGGAGGGCTGAAGCTTTCTTT. It specifies CASSSRGRAEAFF.

This clone was observed a few times. This sequence joins TRBV27 and TRBJ1-1; TRBD1 aligns across 8 bases. Looked up from germline, CDR1 is MNHEY and CDR2 is SMNVEV (reference sequence). The CDR3 length is 13 residues. The V segment lost 6 bases and the J segment 4 bases; nucleotides outside the gene matches: 4. This CDR3 reads CASRATGATEAFF. The CDR3 DNA reads as TGTGCCAGCAGGGCGACAGGGGCCACTGAAGCTTTCTTT.

The J gene is TRBJ2-7, the V gene TRBV6-5; D possibly corresponds to TRBD1 (5 bases). V was clipped by 0 bases and J by 1 base, with 10 bases between them. Germline V CDR1 and CDR2: MNHEY, SVGAGI. This CDR3 has 15 amino acids. CDR3 bases: TGTGCCAGCAGTTACTCTTCCAGGGAATCCTACGAGCAGTACTTC. Its translation: CASSYSSRESYEQYF.

The V gene is TRBV7-7, the J gene TRBJ2-5, with D perhaps matching TRBD1 (6 bases). V was clipped by 5 bases and J by 5 bases, with 15 bases between them. Germline values: CDR1 SSHAT, CDR2 FNYEAQ (reference sequence). CDR3 size: 14 residues. The DNA for the CDR3 is TGTGCCAGCAGCCCCGGTGGACAGCCCGAGACCCAGTACTTC. This encodes CASSPGGQPETQYF. Looking up the rest from reference TRBV7-7 and TRBJ2-5 gives the full variable domain: GAGVSQSPRYKVTKRGQDVTLRCDPISSHATLYWYQQALGQGPEFLTYFNYEAQPDKSGLPSDRFSAERPEGSISTLTIQRTEQRDSAMYRCASSPGGQPETQYFGPGTRLLVL.

This rearrangement joins TRBV6-5 to TRBJ1-2; 7 bases agree with TRBD1. Germline V gene sequence: CDR1 MNHEY, CDR2 SVGAGI. J gave up 4 bases and V 6 bases, and 2 bases lay outside the gene matches. This CDR3 comprises 12 residues. The CDR3 sequence is CASRRDSYGYTF. Here the CDR3 DNA reads TGTGCCAGCAGAAGGGACAGCTATGGCTACACCTTC.

The chain uses TRBV4-3 and TRBJ2-6; D is perhaps TRBD2 (6 bases). The CDR3 sequence is 19 residues long. Germline V gene sequence: CDR1 LGHNA, CDR2 YSLEER. V lost 0 bases and J lost 0, with 15 bases in between. CDR3 DNA sequence: TGCGCCAGCAGCCAAGATCTGGGGGGTACTGTCTCTGGGGCCAACGTCCTGACTTTC. Its protein product is CASSQDLGGTVSGANVLTF.

The chain has TRBV9 and TRBJ2-6, with D possibly being TRBD1 (6 bases). This CDR3 spans 15 amino acids. Germline assignment: CDR1 SGDLS and CDR2 YYNGEE. The ends were cut back, 7 bases at V and 0 bases at J, with 11 bases in the middle. CDR3 in amino acids: CASGRGFSGANVLTF. CDR3 DNA: TGTGCCAGCGGCAGGGGCTTCTCTGGGGCCAACGTCCTGACTTTC.

CDR3 loop: CASSVAPGGTSTTTGGETQYF. The CDR3 DNA sequence: TGTGCCAGCAGCGTAGCTCCGGGGGGTACATCTACAACTACAGGGGGAGAGACCCAGTACTTC. The chain employs TRBV9 and TRBJ2-5, with D tentatively TRBD1 (8 bases). The ends were cut back, 0 bases at V and 4 bases at J, with 31 bases in the middle. The length of the CDR3 is 21 residues. The germline V gene encodes CDR1 SGDLS and CDR2 YYNGEE.

The genes are TRBV18 and TRBJ2-1; 11 bases align to TRBD2. CDR1 is KGHSH and CDR2 is LQKENI in the germline V gene. This CDR3 contains 15 residues. V trimming: 1 base; J trimming: 8 bases; junction bases outside the gene matches: 4. CDR3 in amino acids: CASSPQGLAVDEQFF. CDR3 bases: TGTGCCAGCTCACCACAGGGACTAGCGGTCGATGAGCAGTTCTTC.

The chain couples TRBV7-3 to TRBJ2-1; 11 nucleotides align to TRBD2. V was pared by 2 bases and J by 6 bases, with 3 bases of the junction left unmatched. Germline V gene data show CDR1 as SGHTA and CDR2 as FQGTGA. The CDR3 is 15 amino acids. The CDR3 sequence: CASSLGTSGVNEQFF. The CDR3 nucleotides read TGTGCCAGCAGCTTAGGGACTAGCGGAGTCAATGAGCAGTTCTTC. The whole variable domain, filled in from reference TRBV7-3 and TRBJ2-1, reads GAGVSQTPSNKVTEKGKYVELRCDPISGHTALYWYRQSLGQGPEFLIYFQGTGAADDSGLPNDRFFAVRPEGSVSTLKIQRTERGDSAVYLCASSLGTSGVNEQFFGPGTRLTVL.

V and J are TRBV5-1 and TRBJ1-1, with a possible D match to TRBD1 (5 bases). The CDR3 contains 13 residues. Per the germline V gene, CDR1 is SGHRS and CDR2 is YFSETQ. V lost 0 bases, J lost 7 bases, and 10 bases lay in between. CDR3 coding DNA: TGCGCCAGCAGCTTGGCGGGGGACGGTGAAGCTTTCTTT. Protein sequence: CASSLAGDGEAFF.

CDR3 sequence (DNA): TGTGCCAGCCAGACCCACAGGGCGCAGTACTTC. Translation gives CASQTHRAQYF. The chain carries TRBV27 and TRBJ2-7; TRBD1 might be the D (6 bases). This CDR3 spans 11 amino acids. V was cut by 8 bases and J by 9 bases, with 14 bases left in between. The germline V gene encodes CDR1 MNHEY and CDR2 SMNVEV (reference sequence).

V is TRBV6-6 and J is TRBJ2-1; possibly TRBD2 for D (5 bases). The V gene lost 4 bases and the J gene lost 5 bases, with 18 bases spanning the gap. This CDR3 comprises 16 residues. CDR1 is MNHNY and CDR2 is SVGAGI in the germline V gene (reference sequence). CDR3: CASSSPRRPLDNEQFF. The CDR3 DNA sequence: TGTGCCAGCAGTTCCCCCAGGAGGCCCCTCGACAATGAGCAGTTCTTC.

The rearrangement uses TRBV4-3 and TRBJ2-2, with a tentative D call TRBD1 (5 bases). The germline V and J ends were trimmed by 2 bases and 4 bases, with 14 bases remaining between them. The CDR3 covers 16 residues. Germline V CDR1 and CDR2: LGHNA, YSLEER. The CDR3 DNA reads TGCGCCAGCAGCCAACTTACCGGACATAGCACCGGGGAGCTGTTTTTT. Its translation is CASSQLTGHSTGELFF.

This chain links TRBV9 with TRBJ2-1; 8 bases match TRBD2. The germline V gene has CDR1 SGDLS and CDR2 YYNGEE. The CDR3 runs 14 residues. V was pared by 3 bases and J by 4 bases, with 3 bases of the junction left unmatched. The CDR3 sequence is CASSGGLVYNEQFF. DNA of the CDR3: TGTGCCAGCAGCGGGGGACTAGTGTACAATGAGCAGTTCTTC.

V is TRBV11-2 and J is TRBJ1-1, with a possible D match to TRBD1 (6 bases). The length of the CDR3 is 12 residues. Germline V gives CDR1 SGHAT, CDR2 FQNNGV. Trimming took 6 bases from V and 5 from J, leaving 10 bases between them. The CDR3 is CASSTTGTEAFF. CDR3 nucleotide sequence: TGTGCCAGCAGTACAACAGGGACTGAAGCTTTCTTT.

The chain combines TRBV19 with TRBJ2-3; D is unresolved. Trimming stripped 5 bases from V and 6 bases from J, with 12 bases between. In germline, CDR1 is LNHDA, CDR2 SQIVND (reference sequence). This CDR3 spans 13 amino acids. The CDR3 bases are TGTGCCAGTAGTCGTCTAGAGGTGGATACGCAGTATTTT. Translated: CASSRLEVDTQYF.

This chain uses TRBV19 with TRBJ2-2, with 10 bases lining up with TRBD2. The CDR3 is 15 amino acids. The J segment lost 5 bases and the V segment lost 2 bases, leaving 2 bases of the junction unmatched. Germline V gives CDR1 LNHDA, CDR2 SQIVND (reference sequence). CDR3 sequence (DNA): TGTGCCAGTAGTATATCGACTAGCGGGACCGGGGAGCTGTTTTTT. This gives the protein CASSISTSGTGELFF.

The rearrangement joins TRBV30 to TRBJ2-1; TRBD2 matches at 7 bases. Germline V gene sequence: CDR1 GTSNPN, CDR2 SVGIG (reference sequence). V was clipped by 3 bases and J by 7 bases; unmatched bases: 9. The CDR3 has 14 amino acids. This chain's CDR3 is CAWRVAGVRNEQFF. The CDR3 bases are TGTGCCTGGAGGGTCGCGGGAGTGAGGAATGAGCAGTTCTTC.

This clone has a handful of counts. The rearrangement joins TRBV12-5 to TRBJ2-3, with D hard to call. The CDR3 covers 17 residues. CDR1 LGHNT and CDR2 FRNRAP come from the germline V gene. The V gene lost 6 bases and the J gene lost 2 bases, with 21 bases spanning the gap. CDR3 protein: CASGYLESWSYTDTQYF. Here the CDR3 DNA reads TGTGCTAGTGGCTACCTTGAAAGTTGGTCTTACACAGATACGCAGTATTTT.

This sequence joins TRBV11-2 and TRBJ1-5; no reliable D call. This CDR3 contains 15 residues. CDR1 is SGHAT and CDR2 is FQNNGV in the germline V gene. With 0 bases removed from V and 0 bases from J, the gap between germline ends came to 6 bases. The DNA for the CDR3 is TGTGCCAGCAGCTTAGATGGCAGTAGCAATCAGCCCCAGCATTTT. It is translated as CASSLDGSSNQPQHF.